These 21 T cell receptor beta chains came from one sample sequenced in a study of shared clonotypes between healthy human individuals. Assay: immunoSEQ multiplex PCR; the TCRdb copy retains only in-frame clones and omits some. The table has hundreds of thousands of clones, about 96% seen once. The material sequenced was naive CD4+ T cells sorted from blood. This sample's subset: CD45RA+ positively selected. These receptors were collected from a woman in her thirties in good health.

The V and J genes are TRBV30 and TRBJ2-7; D ambiguous. The CDR3 has 12 amino acids. In germline, CDR1 is GTSNPN, CDR2 SVGIG (reference sequence). V dropped 1 base and J dropped 0 bases, with 4 bases sitting between them. The CDR3: CAWSGTSYEQYF. The CDR3 DNA sequence: TGTGCCTGGAGTGGGACCTCCTACGAGCAGTACTTC.

This chain joins TRBV19 and TRBJ2-2; 7 bases line up with TRBD1. This CDR3 is built from 17 residues. Germline assignment: CDR1 LNHDA and CDR2 SQIVND (reference sequence). V trimming: 5 bases; J trimming: 0 bases; junction bases outside the gene matches: 9. The CDR3 sequence is CASSGRGSASNTGELFF. For the CDR3, the DNA is TGTGCCAGTAGTGGCAGGGGGTCCGCCTCGAACACCGGGGAGCTGTTTTTT.

The V gene is TRBV29-1, the J gene TRBJ1-1; 7 nucleotides agree with TRBD1. V lost 7 bases, J lost 6 bases, and 11 bases stayed unmatched. Germline loops: CDR1 SQVTM, CDR2 ANQGSEA. This CDR3 is built from 13 residues. The CDR3 loop reads CSGRLQGLAEAFF. CDR3 nucleotides: TGCAGCGGCCGCTTACAGGGGTTAGCTGAAGCTTTCTTT.

This clone came up once. The V and J genes are TRBV18 and TRBJ2-7; TRBD2 agrees at 10 bases. CDR1 KGHSH and CDR2 LQKENI come from the germline V gene. The trim removed 3 bases at V and 1 base at J, leaving 9 bases unmatched. This CDR3 comprises 17 residues. The CDR3 DNA follows: TGTGCCAGCTCACCCAGAGCCCAAGCGGGAGGGTCCTACGAGCAGTACTTC. Protein: CASSPRAQAGGSYEQYF.

The V gene is TRBV2, the J gene TRBJ2-1, with 11 bases matching TRBD2. V lost 5 bases and J lost 10; bases outside the gene matches: 7. The CDR3 totals 14 residues. Germline V gene lookup returns CDR1 SNHLY and CDR2 FYNNEI. As DNA, the CDR3 is TGTGCCAGCAGTAGGACTAGCGGGTTTTCGGAGCAGTTCTTC. This sequence encodes CASSRTSGFSEQFF.

The CDR3 loop is CASSLDQRGGYEQYF. The CDR3 region has the DNA TGTGCCAGCAGTTTAGACCAACGGGGCGGGTACGAGCAGTACTTC. The chain couples TRBV28 to TRBJ2-7; D possibly matches TRBD1 or TRBD2 (5 bases each). The CDR3 runs to 15 residues. V lost 2 bases and J 4 bases, leaving 15 bases between the germline ends. Germline-derived CDR1 and CDR2 are MDHEN and SYDVKM.

This chain connects TRBV19 to TRBJ1-2; D is possibly TRBD1 (5 bases). The CDR3 is 14 amino acids. The V gene's germline CDR1 is LNHDA and CDR2 SQIVND (reference sequence). Trimming left V 2 bases short and J 4 bases short, with 11 bases between. The CDR3: CASSISGGRYGYTF. CDR3 sequence (DNA): TGTGCCAGTAGTATAAGTGGGGGTCGCTATGGCTACACCTTC.

V gene TRBV20-1 combines with J gene TRBJ2-3; D gene ambiguous. The V gene lost 0 bases and the J gene lost 5 bases, with 3 bases spanning the gap. Germline V gene data show CDR1 as DFQATT and CDR2 as SNEGSKA (reference sequence). This CDR3 contains 11 residues. The CDR3 reads CSARDRDTQYF. CDR3 nucleotides: TGCAGTGCTAGAGACCGAGATACGCAGTATTTT.

The genes are TRBV5-4 and TRBJ2-7; 7 bases line up with TRBD2. The CDR3 totals 15 residues. Trimming at V came to 3 bases and at J to 3 bases, leaving 9 bases not matched to a gene. Germline values: CDR1 SGHNT, CDR2 YYREEE (reference sequence). CDR3: CASSSRTSLLYEQYF. Written as DNA, the CDR3 is TGTGCCAGCAGCTCTAGGACTAGTCTTCTCTACGAGCAGTACTTC.

The J gene is TRBJ1-5, the V gene TRBV28; the D gene is possibly TRBD1 (5 bases). V shed 6 bases and J shed 0 bases, with 15 bases lying between them. Germline CDR1 MDHEN, CDR2 SYDVKM. This CDR3 has 16 amino acids. CDR3 bases: TGTGCCAGCAGCCCGACGACAGCATATAGCAATCAGCCCCAGCATTTT. The encoded protein is CASSPTTAYSNQPQHF.

This clone appeared a few times. The chain uses TRBV6-1 and TRBJ1-1; no firm D call. The CDR3 spans 13 residues. V was trimmed by 3 bases and J by 1 base, leaving 6 bases between them. The germline CDR1 and CDR2 sequences are MNHNS and SASEGT. The CDR3 sequence is CASSEWPNTEAFF. The CDR3 DNA reads TGTGCCAGCAGTGAGTGGCCGAACACTGAAGCTTTCTTT.

Only a few counts were recorded for this clone. Other nucleotide sequences from this sample produce the same CDR3. The chain uses TRBV18 and TRBJ1-1, with D perhaps TRBD1 (5 bases). Trimming left V 4 bases short and J 1 base short, with 7 bases between. This CDR3 is 13 amino acids long. Germline V lookup: CDR1 KGHSH, CDR2 LQKENI. CDR3 sequence (DNA): TGTGCCAGCTCACAGACAGAGAACACTGAAGCTTTCTTT. It encodes CASSQTENTEAFF.

The chain links TRBV28 to TRBJ2-6, with D tentatively TRBD1 (6 bases). Trimming stripped 6 bases from V and 0 bases from J, with 18 bases between. CDR1 is MDHEN, CDR2 SYDVKM, per germline. The CDR3 is made up of 18 amino acids. The CDR3, as DNA: TGTGCCAGCAGCATGGACAGAGGAACCTTCTCTGGGGCCAACGTCCTGACTTTC. Translating it yields CASSMDRGTFSGANVLTF.

This clone was counted a single time. The rearrangement links TRBV10-3 to TRBJ2-7, with D uncertain. V was clipped by 4 bases and J by 1 base, with 11 bases between them. The CDR3 has 14 amino acids. Germline CDR1 ENHRY, CDR2 SYGVKD. This CDR3 is CAISVRPPSYEQYF. The CDR3 coding sequence is TGTGCCATCAGTGTCAGGCCTCCTTCCTACGAGCAGTACTTC.

This clone was counted a single time. The gene calls are TRBV7-8 and TRBJ1-1; no clear D gene. Germline V lookup: CDR1 SGHVS, CDR2 FQNEAQ. This CDR3 region has 13 residues. Trimming shortened V by 4 bases and J by 5 bases, and 11 bases separated the two germline ends. As DNA, the CDR3 is TGTGCCAGCAGCTCTGTAATTAGAACTGAAGCTTTCTTT. Protein: CASSSVIRTEAFF. The complete variable domain, with remaining parts taken from reference TRBV7-8 and TRBJ1-1, reads GAGVSQSPRYKVAKRGQDVALRCDPISGHVSLFWYQQALGQGPEFLTYFQNEAQLDKSGLPSDRFFAERPEGSVSTLKIQRTQQEDSAVYLCASSSVIRTEAFFGQGTRLTVV.

This clone was detected once. This CDR3 reads CASGLDKGAYNEQFF. In DNA, the CDR3 is TGTGCTAGTGGTTTGGACAAAGGGGCCTACAATGAGCAGTTCTTC. V gene TRBV12-5 combines with J gene TRBJ2-1; maybe TRBD1 (5 bases). Germline lookup yields CDR1 LGHNT and CDR2 FRNRAP. The V end was cut by 1 base, the J end by 2 bases, with 9 bases between. This CDR3 comprises 15 residues.

The chain combines TRBV5-1 with TRBJ1-1, with D unclear. V was pared by 2 bases and J by 7 bases, with 9 bases between. The CDR3 spans 12 residues. The V gene's germline CDR1 is SGHRS and CDR2 YFSETQ. CDR3 sequence reads: CASSLPGNEAFF. In nucleotides, the CDR3 is TGCGCCAGCAGCTTACCGGGGAATGAAGCTTTCTTT.

The CDR3 coding sequence is TGTGCCAGTACTGAAGTCAGGGGGCAAGAGACCCAGTACTTC. Its protein is CASTEVRGQETQYF. The chain couples TRBV6-1 to TRBJ2-5; 7 bases line up with TRBD1. The germline CDR1 and CDR2 sequences are MNHNS and SASEGT. CDR3 size: 14 residues. V lost 9 bases, J lost 2 bases, and 9 bases stayed unmatched.

The genes are TRBV19 and TRBJ1-2; D is possibly TRBD1 (6 bases). V lost 3 bases and J 4 bases, leaving 15 bases between the germline ends. Germline values: CDR1 LNHDA, CDR2 SQIVND (reference sequence). The CDR3 consists of 15 residues. Here the CDR3 reads CASSIVPGELYGYTF. CDR3 DNA: TGTGCCAGTAGTATTGTTCCAGGGGAGCTCTATGGCTACACCTTC.

V gene TRBV6-5 combines with J gene TRBJ2-3; the match to TRBD1 covers 7 bases. Unmatched junction bases numbered 7, after V lost 6 bases and J lost 4 bases. The CDR3 sequence is 14 residues long. Germline lookup yields CDR1 MNHEY and CDR2 SVGAGI. CDR3 in DNA: TGTGCCAGCAGGACAGGGAAGTTCGCAGATACGCAGTATTTT. Translated: CASRTGKFADTQYF.

The chain links TRBV25-1 to TRBJ1-5; no clear D gene. Germline CDR1 and CDR2: MGHDK and SYGVNS. This CDR3 is 11 amino acids long. Trimming took 4 bases from V and 9 from J, leaving 7 bases between them. CDR3: CASSGWGPQHF. For the CDR3, the DNA is TGTGCCAGCAGTGGGTGGGGGCCCCAGCATTTT.